This entry concerns a single TCR beta chain. Its antigen remains unidentified. Clones were sequenced by immunoSEQ multiplex PCR, and TCRdb holds only the in-frame ones, with some missing. This sample yields over 2 million clones, of which about 95% are seen a single time; roughly 1% belongs to the top ten. The record originates from a study of shared clonotypes between healthy human individuals. General study results and limits: Among non-shared clonotypes, generation probabilities were lower than among those shared by all four donors. Estimated clonotype richness was generally higher in naive than memory subsets.

Germline CDR1 and CDR2: SGDLS and YYNGEE. V trimming: 4 bases; J trimming: 0 bases; junction bases outside the gene matches: 6. The CDR3 totals 15 residues. In the naive CD8 group, cells lacked CD45RO and were positively selected for CCR7, so terminally differentiated effector memory CD45RA+ cells were left out. This rearrangement joins TRBV9 to TRBJ1-2, with 7 bases lining up with TRBD1. The receptor's source is a man aged 18 to 29 in good health. Sequencing was carried out using naive CD8+ T cells sorted from blood. The DNA of the CDR3 is TGTGCCAGCAGCCCGACAGGGACCACTAACTATGGCTACACCTTC. As protein: CASSPTGTTNYGYTF. The full variable domain, in which reference TRBV9 and TRBJ1-2 provide the parts outside the CDR3, is DSGVTQTPKHLITATGQRVTLRCSPRSGDLSVYWYQQSLDQGLQFLIQYYNGEERAKGNILERFSAQQFPDLHSELNLSSLELGDSALYFCASSPTGTTNYGYTFGSGTRLTVV.